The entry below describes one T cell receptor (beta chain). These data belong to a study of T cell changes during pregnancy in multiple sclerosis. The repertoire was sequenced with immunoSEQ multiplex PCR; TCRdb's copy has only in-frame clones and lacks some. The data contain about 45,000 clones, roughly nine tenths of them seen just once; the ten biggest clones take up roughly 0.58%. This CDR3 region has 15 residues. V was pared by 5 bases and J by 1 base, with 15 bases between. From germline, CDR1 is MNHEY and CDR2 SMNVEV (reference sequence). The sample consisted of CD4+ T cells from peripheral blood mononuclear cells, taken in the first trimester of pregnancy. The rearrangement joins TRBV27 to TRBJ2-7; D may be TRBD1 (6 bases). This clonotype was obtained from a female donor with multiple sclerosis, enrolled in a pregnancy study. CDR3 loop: CASSPSDRISYEQYF. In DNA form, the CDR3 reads TGTGCCAGCAGTCCCTCCGACAGGATATCCTACGAGCAGTACTTC.